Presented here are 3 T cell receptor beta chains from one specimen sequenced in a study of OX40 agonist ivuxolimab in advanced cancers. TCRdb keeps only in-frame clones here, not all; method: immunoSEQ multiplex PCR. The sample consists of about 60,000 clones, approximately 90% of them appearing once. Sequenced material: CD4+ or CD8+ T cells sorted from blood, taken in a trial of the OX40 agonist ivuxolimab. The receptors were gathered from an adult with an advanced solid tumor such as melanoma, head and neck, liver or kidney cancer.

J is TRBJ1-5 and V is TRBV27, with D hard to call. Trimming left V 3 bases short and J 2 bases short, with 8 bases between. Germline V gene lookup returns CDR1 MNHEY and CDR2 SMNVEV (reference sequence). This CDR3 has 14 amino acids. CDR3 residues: CASSFRRGNQPQHF. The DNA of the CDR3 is TGTGCCAGCAGTTTTAGGCGGGGCAATCAGCCCCAGCATTTT.

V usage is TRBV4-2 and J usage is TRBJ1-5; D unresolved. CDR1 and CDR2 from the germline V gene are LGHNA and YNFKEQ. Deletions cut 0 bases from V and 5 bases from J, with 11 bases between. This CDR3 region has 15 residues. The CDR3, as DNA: TGTGCCAGCAGCCAAGATCTGGACCGATATCAGCCCCAGCATTTT. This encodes CASSQDLDRYQPQHF.

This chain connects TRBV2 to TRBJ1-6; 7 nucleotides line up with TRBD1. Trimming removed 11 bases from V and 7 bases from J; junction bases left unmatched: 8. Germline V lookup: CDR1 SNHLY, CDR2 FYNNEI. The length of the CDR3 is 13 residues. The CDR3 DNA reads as TGTGCCTTCAGGACAGGAGGGAATTCACCCCTCCACTTT. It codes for CAFRTGGNSPLHF.